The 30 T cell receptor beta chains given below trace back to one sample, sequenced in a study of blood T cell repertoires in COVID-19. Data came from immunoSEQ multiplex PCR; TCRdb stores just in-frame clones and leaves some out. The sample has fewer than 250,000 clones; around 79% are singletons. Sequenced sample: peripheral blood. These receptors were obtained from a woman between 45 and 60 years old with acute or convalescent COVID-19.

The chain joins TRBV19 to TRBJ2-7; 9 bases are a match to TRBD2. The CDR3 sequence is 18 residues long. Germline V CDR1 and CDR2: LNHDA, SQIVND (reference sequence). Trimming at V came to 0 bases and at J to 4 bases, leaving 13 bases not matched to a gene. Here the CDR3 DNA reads TGTGCCAGTAGTATAGATGGGACGGCGGGAGGGCCGGGATACGAGCAGTACTTC. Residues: CASSIDGTAGGPGYEQYF.

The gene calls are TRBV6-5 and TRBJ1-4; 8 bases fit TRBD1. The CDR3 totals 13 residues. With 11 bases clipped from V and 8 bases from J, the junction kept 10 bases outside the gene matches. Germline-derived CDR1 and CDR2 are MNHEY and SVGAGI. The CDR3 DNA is TGTGCCGGAAAGGACAGGGCCGGGGAAAAACTGTTTTTT. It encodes CAGKDRAGEKLFF.

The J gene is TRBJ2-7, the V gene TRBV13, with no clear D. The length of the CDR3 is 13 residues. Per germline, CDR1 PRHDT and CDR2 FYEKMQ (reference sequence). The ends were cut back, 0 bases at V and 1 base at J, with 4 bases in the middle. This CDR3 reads CASSLGVSYEQYF. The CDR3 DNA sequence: TGTGCCAGCAGCTTAGGCGTTTCCTACGAGCAGTACTTC.

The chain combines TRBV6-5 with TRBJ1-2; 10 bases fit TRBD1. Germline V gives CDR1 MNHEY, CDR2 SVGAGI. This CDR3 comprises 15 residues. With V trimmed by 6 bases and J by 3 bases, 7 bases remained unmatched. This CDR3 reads CASSAIGTGDYGYTF. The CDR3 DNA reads TGTGCCAGCAGCGCCATCGGGACAGGGGACTATGGCTACACCTTC.

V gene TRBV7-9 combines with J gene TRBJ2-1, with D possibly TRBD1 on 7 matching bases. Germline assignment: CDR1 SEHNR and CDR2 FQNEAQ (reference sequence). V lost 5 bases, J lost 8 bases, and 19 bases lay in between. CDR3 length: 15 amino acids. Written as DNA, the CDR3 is TGTGCCAGCAGCCTTTATCGGACAGGAGGGGATGAGCAGTTCTTC. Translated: CASSLYRTGGDEQFF.

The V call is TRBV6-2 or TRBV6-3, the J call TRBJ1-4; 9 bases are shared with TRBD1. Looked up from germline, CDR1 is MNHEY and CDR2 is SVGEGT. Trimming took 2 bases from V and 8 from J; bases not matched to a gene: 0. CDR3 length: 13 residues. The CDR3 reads CASSYGTGEKLFF. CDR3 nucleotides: TGTGCCAGCAGTTACGGGACAGGGGAAAAACTGTTTTTT.

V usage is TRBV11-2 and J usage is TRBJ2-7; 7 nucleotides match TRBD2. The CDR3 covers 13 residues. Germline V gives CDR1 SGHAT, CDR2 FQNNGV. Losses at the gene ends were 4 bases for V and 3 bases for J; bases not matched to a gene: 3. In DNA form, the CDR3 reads TGTGCCAGCAGCTGGGGGGGGGTCTACGAGCAGTACTTC. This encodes CASSWGGVYEQYF.

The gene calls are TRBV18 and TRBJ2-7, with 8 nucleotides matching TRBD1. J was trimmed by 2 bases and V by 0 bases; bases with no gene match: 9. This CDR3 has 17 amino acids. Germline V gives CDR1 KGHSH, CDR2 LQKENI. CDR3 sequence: CASSPPVRGDRTYEQYF. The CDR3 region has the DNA TGTGCCAGCTCACCACCGGTCCGAGGGGACAGGACCTACGAGCAGTACTTC.

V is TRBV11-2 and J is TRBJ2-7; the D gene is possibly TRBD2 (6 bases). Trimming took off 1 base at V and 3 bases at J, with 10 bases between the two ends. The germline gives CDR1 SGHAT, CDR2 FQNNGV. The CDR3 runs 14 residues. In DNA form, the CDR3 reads TGTGCCAGCAGCTTAGGTAGGAGGGGCTACGAGCAGTACTTC. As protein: CASSLGRRGYEQYF. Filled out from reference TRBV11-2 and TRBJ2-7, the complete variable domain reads EAGVAQSPRYKIIEKRQSVAFWCNPISGHATLYWYQQILGQGPKLLIQFQNNGVVDDSQLPKDRFSAERLKGVDSTLKIQPAKLEDSAVYLCASSLGRRGYEQYFGPGTRLTVT.

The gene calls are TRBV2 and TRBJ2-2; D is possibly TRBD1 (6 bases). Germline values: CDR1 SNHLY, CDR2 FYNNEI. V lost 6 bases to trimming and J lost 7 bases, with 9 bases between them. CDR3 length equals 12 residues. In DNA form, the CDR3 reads TGTGCCAGCAGGCAGGGGATCGGGGAGCTGTTTTTT. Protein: CASRQGIGELFF.

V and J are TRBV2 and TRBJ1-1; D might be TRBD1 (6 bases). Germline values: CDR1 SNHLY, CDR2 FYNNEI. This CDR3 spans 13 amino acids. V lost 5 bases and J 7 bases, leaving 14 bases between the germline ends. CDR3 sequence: CASSIGGGDEAFF. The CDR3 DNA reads TGTGCCAGCAGTATTGGCGGGGGCGATGAAGCTTTCTTT. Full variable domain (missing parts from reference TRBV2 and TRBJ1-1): EPEVTQTPSHQVTQMGQEVILRCVPISNHLYFYWYRQILGQKVEFLVSFYNNEISEKSEIFDDQFSVERPDGSNFTLKIRSTKLEDSAMYFCASSIGGGDEAFFGQGTRLTVV.

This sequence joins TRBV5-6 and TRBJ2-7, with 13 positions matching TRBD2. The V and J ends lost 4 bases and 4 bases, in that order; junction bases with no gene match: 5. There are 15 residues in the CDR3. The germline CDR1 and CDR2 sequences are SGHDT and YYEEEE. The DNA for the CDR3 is TGTGCCAGCAGCCTTCGACTAGCGGGGGGTTACGAGCAGTACTTC. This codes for CASSLRLAGGYEQYF.

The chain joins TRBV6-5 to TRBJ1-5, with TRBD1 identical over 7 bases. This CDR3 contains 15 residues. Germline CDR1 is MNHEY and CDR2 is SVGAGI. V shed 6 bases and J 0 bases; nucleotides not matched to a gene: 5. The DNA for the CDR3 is TGTGCCAGCAGGGACAGGAGTAATAGCAATCAGCCCCAGCATTTT. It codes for CASRDRSNSNQPQHF.

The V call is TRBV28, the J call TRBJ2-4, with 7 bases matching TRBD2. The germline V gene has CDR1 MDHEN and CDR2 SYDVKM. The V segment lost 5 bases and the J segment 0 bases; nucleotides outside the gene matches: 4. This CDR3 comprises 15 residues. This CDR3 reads CASSGTILAKNIQYF. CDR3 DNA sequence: TGTGCCAGCAGTGGGACTATTTTAGCCAAAAACATTCAGTACTTC.

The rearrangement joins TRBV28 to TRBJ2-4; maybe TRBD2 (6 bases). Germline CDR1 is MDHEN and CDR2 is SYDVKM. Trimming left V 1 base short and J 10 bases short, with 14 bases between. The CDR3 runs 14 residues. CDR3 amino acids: CASSLLSLAQIQYF. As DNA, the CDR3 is TGTGCCAGCAGTTTATTGTCGCTAGCGCAAATTCAGTACTTC. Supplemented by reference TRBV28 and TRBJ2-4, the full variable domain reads DVKVTQSSRYLVKRTGEKVFLECVQDMDHENMFWYRQDPGLGLRLIYFSYDVKMKEKGDIPEGYSVSREKKERFSLILESASTNQTSMYLCASSLLSLAQIQYFGAGTRLSVL.

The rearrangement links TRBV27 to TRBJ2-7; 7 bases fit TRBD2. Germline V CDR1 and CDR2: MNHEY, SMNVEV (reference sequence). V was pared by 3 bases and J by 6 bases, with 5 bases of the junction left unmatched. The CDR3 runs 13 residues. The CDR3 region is CASSLGGSGEQYF. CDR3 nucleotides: TGTGCCAGCAGTTTGGGCGGGAGTGGCGAGCAGTACTTC.

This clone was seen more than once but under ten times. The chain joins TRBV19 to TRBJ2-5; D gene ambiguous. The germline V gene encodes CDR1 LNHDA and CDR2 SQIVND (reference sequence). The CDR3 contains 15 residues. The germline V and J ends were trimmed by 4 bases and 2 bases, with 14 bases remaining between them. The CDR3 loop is CASSTSPKTQETQYF. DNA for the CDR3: TGTGCCAGTAGTACCTCCCCTAAGACTCAAGAGACCCAGTACTTC.

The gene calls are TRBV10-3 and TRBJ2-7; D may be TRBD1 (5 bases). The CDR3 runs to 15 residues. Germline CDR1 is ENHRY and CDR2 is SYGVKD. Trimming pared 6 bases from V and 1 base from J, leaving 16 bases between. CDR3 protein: CAISRQGDASYEQYF. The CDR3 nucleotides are TGTGCCATCAGCCGGCAGGGCGATGCGTCCTACGAGCAGTACTTC.

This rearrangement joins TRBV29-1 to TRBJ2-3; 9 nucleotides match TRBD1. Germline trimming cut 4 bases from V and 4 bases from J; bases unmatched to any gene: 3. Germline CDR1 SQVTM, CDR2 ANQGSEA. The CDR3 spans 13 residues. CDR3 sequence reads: CSVGQGGADTQYF. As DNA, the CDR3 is TGCAGCGTTGGACAGGGGGGAGCAGATACGCAGTATTTT.

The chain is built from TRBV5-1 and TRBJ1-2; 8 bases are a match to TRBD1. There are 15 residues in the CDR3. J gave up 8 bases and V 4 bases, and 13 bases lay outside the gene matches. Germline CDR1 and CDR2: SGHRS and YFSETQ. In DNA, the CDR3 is TGCGCCAGCAGCCCGCGGACAGGGCTAGTGGGAGGCTACACCTTC. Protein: CASSPRTGLVGGYTF. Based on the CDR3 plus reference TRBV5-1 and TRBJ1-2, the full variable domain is KAGVTQTPRYLIKTRGQQVTLSCSPISGHRSVSWYQQTPGQGLQFLFEYFSETQRNKGNFPGRFSGRQFSNSRSEMNVSTLELGDSALYLCASSPRTGLVGGYTFGSGTRLTVV.

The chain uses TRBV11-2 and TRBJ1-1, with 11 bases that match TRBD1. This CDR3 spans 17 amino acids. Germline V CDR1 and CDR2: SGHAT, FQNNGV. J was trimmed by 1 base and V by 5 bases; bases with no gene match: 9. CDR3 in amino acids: CASSQRGQGVKNTEAFF. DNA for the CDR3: TGTGCCAGCAGCCAACGGGGACAGGGGGTAAAGAACACTGAAGCTTTCTTT.

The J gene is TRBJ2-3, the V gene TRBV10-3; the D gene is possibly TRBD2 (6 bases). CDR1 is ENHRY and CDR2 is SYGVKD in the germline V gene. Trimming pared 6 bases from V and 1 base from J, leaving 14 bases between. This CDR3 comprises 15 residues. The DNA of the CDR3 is TGTGCCATCAGCGACAGTAGCGGAGGCACAGATACGCAGTATTTT. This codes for CAISDSSGGTDTQYF.

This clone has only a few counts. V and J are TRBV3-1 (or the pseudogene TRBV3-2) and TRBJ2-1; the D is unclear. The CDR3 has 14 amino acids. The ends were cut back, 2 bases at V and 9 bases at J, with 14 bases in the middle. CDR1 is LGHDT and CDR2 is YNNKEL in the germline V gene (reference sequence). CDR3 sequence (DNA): TGTGCCAGCAGCCAACAACCCCACGCGAGTGAGCAGTTCTTC. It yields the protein CASSQQPHASEQFF.

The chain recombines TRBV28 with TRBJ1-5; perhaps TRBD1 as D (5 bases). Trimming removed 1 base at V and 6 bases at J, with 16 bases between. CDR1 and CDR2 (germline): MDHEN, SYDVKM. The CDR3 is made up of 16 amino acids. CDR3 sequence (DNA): TGTGCCAGCAGTTTATCAGGGCTACAGGTCGGTCAGCCCCAGCATTTT. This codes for CASSLSGLQVGQPQHF.

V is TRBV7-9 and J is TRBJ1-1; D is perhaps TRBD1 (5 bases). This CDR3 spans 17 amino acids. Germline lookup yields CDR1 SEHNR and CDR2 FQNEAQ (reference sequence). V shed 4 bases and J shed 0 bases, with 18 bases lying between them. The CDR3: CASSSPAGRAMNTEAFF. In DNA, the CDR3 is TGTGCCAGCAGCTCCCCGGCAGGGAGGGCGATGAACACTGAAGCTTTCTTT.

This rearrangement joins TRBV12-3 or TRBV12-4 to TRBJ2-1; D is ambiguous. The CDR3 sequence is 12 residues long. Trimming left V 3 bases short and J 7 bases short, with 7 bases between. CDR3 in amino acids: CASSFWPNEQFF. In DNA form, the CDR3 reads TGTGCCAGCAGTTTTTGGCCGAATGAGCAGTTCTTC.

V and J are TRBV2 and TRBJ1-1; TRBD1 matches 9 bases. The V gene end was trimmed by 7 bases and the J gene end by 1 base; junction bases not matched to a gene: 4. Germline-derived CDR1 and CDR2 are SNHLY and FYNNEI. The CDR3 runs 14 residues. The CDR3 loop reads CASTRQGGNTEAFF. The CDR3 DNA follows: TGTGCCAGCACCAGACAGGGGGGGAACACTGAAGCTTTCTTT. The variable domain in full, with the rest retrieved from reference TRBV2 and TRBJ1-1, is EPEVTQTPSHQVTQMGQEVILRCVPISNHLYFYWYRQILGQKVEFLVSFYNNEISEKSEIFDDQFSVERPDGSNFTLKIRSTKLEDSAMYFCASTRQGGNTEAFFGQGTRLTVV.

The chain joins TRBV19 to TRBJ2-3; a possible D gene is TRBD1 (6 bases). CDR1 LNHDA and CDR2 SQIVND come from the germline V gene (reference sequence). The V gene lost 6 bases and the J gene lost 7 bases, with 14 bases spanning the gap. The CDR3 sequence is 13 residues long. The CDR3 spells CASSHRDINTQYF. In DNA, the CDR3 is TGTGCCAGTAGCCACCGGGACATAAATACGCAGTATTTT.

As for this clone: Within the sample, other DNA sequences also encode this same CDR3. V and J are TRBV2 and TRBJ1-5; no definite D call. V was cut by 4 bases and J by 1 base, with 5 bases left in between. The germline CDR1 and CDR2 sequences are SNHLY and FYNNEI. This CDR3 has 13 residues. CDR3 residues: CASSGQSNQPQHF. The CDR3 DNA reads TGTGCCAGCAGTGGTCAGAGCAATCAGCCCCAGCATTTT. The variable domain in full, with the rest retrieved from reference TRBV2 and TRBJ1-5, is EPEVTQTPSHQVTQMGQEVILRCVPISNHLYFYWYRQILGQKVEFLVSFYNNEISEKSEIFDDQFSVERPDGSNFTLKIRSTKLEDSAMYFCASSGQSNQPQHFGDGTRLSIL.

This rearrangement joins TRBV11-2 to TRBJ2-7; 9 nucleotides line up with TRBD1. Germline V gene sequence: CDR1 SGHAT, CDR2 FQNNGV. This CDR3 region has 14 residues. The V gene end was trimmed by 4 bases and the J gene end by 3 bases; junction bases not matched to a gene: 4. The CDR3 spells CASSYTGGNYEQYF. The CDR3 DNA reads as TGTGCCAGCAGCTATACAGGGGGCAACTACGAGCAGTACTTC.